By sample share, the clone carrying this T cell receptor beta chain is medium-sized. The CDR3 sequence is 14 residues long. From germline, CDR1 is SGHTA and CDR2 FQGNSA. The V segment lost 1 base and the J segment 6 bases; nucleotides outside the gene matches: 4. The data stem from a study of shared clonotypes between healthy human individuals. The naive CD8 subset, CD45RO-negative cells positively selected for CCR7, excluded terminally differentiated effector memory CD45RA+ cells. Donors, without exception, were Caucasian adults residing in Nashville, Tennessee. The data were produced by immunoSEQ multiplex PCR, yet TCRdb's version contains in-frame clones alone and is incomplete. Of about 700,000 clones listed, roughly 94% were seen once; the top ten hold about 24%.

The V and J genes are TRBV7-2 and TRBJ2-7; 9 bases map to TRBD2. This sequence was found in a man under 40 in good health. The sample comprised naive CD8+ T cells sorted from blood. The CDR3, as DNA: TGTGCCAGCAGCTTAGACCTAGCGGGATTCGAGCAGTACTTC. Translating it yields CASSLDLAGFEQYF.